These T cell receptor beta chains were read from a single sample in a study of OX40 agonist ivuxolimab in advanced cancers. Generated by immunoSEQ multiplex PCR, the TCRdb table keeps only in-frame clones and is missing some. This sample yields around 89,000 clones, of which approximately 91% are seen a single time; 0.7% to 0.9% belongs to the top ten. The material sequenced was CD4+ or CD8+ T cells sorted from blood, taken in a trial of the OX40 agonist ivuxolimab. The receptors were sampled from an adult with an advanced solid tumor such as melanoma, head and neck, liver or kidney cancer. Both conserved end residues are part of each CDR3. The D gene is left open where the match is weak. Size values are once, few and many counts, or a class for expanded clones, and some rows have none.

CDR3 DNA,CDR3 protein,V gene,D gene,J gene,clone size,CDR3 length
TGTGCCAGCAGCGTGTACGGAGCGAACACCGGGGAGCTGTTTTTT,CASSVYGANTGELFF,TRBV9,.,TRBJ2-2,.,15
TGTGCCAGTAGTCTCACAGGGGCGGGTGAAAAACTGTTTTTT,CASSLTGAGEKLFF,TRBV19,TRBD1,TRBJ1-4,.,14
TGTGCCGGAAGGGGGCAGGGGGAGGGTACGCAGTATTTT,CAGRGQGEGTQYF,TRBV28,.,TRBJ2-3,.,13
TGCGCCAGCAAGCTGGCCGGGACAGATAATCAGCCCCAGCATTTT,CASKLAGTDNQPQHF,TRBV5-1,TRBD1,TRBJ1-5,once,15
TGCGCCAGCAGCTTGTTAGGGAGAGACACTGAAGCTTTCTTT,CASSLLGRDTEAFF,TRBV5-1,.,TRBJ1-1,.,14
TGTGCCAGCAGTGAAAAGGGGGCGAATTCACCCCTCCACTTT,CASSEKGANSPLHF,TRBV6-1,TRBD1,TRBJ1-6,.,14
TGTGCCAGCAGCGTGCGGGGCGGGTTGAACACTGAAGCTTTCTTT,CASSVRGGLNTEAFF,TRBV9,.,TRBJ1-1,.,15
TGTGCCAGCAGCCCGAGCGGGGGCTCCTATAATTCACCCCTCCACTTT,CASSPSGGSYNSPLHF,TRBV5-4,.,TRBJ1-6,.,16
TGTGCCAGCAGCTTAGGGCTATCCTACGAGCAGTACTTC,CASSLGLSYEQYF,TRBV7-9,.,TRBJ2-7,few,13
TGTGCCAGCAGCTTTACCCCCCAGGGAACTAGCGGCGAGCAGTACTTC,CASSFTPQGTSGEQYF,TRBV11-2,TRBD2,TRBJ2-7,.,16
TGTGCCAGCAGCTTAGTCGCCGGGGGGAATTCACCCCTCCACTTT,CASSLVAGGNSPLHF,TRBV7-2,.,TRBJ1-6,.,15
TGCAGCGTTGTAGGCAAGGATGAAAAACTGTTTTTT,CSVVGKDEKLFF,TRBV29-1,.,TRBJ1-4,.,12
TGTGCCAGCACCTCCAGCCGGGTGGGAAAACTGTTTTTT,CASTSSRVGKLFF,TRBV6-5,.,TRBJ1-4,few,13
TGTGCCAGCAGTGACACCGTAACTAGCACAGATACGCAGTATTTT,CASSDTVTSTDTQYF,TRBV6-4,.,TRBJ2-3,.,15
TGTGCCAGCAGTTTGGACCAGTACAATGAGCAGTTCTTC,CASSLDQYNEQFF,TRBV28,.,TRBJ2-1,.,13
TGTGCCAGGACAGGGGGAGGGGGAGAGACCCAGTACTTC,CARTGGGGETQYF,TRBV19,TRBD1,TRBJ2-5,.,13
TGTGCCAGCAGTGCTTTCCCGGGACAGGGGGCTTCTGGGGCCAACGTCCTGACTTTC,CASSAFPGQGASGANVLTF,TRBV6-1,TRBD1,TRBJ2-6,.,19
TGTGCCAGTACCCGGGGGGGCAGCTTAAATGAGCAGTTCTTC,CASTRGGSLNEQFF,TRBV19,TRBD2,TRBJ2-1,.,14
TGTGCCAGCAGTGCCACAGGGGCCCCGGAGGAGCAGTACTTC,CASSATGAPEEQYF,TRBV6-1,TRBD1,TRBJ2-7,.,14